This TCR beta chain is drawn from a study of cytomegalovirus exposure and HLA in healthy donors. Study outcomes and limitations: Per published reports, the classifier diagnosed cytomegalovirus status with high specificity and sensitivity. In a later analysis, fewer than 20,000 TCR beta sequences were associated with HLA alleles at 0.05 false discovery rate. Presence/absence analyses took donor sequencing depth as roughly uniform.

As for this clone: Its antigen is unidentified.

At collection, donors were nominally healthy, but unrecorded immune exposures were probable. Primers included in the PCR were 60 Vbeta and 13 Jbeta primers. Some clones are missing from TCRdb's copy, which holds only in-frame ones; the method was immunoSEQ multiplex PCR. Of some 120,000 clones detected, 70% to 80% appear once; the ten largest clones hold approximately 9.1%. The CDR3 spans 21 residues. Sequenced sample: PBMCs. The receptor comes from a woman in her fifties or sixties in good health and CMV-seropositive. The chain couples TRBV1 to TRBJ2-7; no DNA check was done on the table's D call, TRBD2. TRBV1 is a known pseudogene. CDR3 sequence reads: CTSSQVDGTSGPVSAGGEQYF. The CDR3 nucleotides are TGCACCAGCAGCCAAGTGGACGGGACTAGCGGTCCCGTCAGTGCGGGGGGGGAGCAGTACTTC.